One T cell receptor beta chain is described in this entry. Its matching antigen is unknown. This record comes from a study of monozygotic twins with inflammatory bowel disease. Researchers used approximately 3,800 ng of total RNA for each TCR library. TCRdb reprocessed the 5' RACE reads and reports one entry per CDR3 protein, with no DNA. The sample totals 150,000 to 200,000 distinct CDR3 sequences. Looked up from germline, CDR1 is LGHNA and CDR2 is YNFKEQ. The CDR3 extends over 17 amino acids. Study-wide results and caveats: Clonotypes shared with others were fewer in IBD patients than in healthy twins, especially with disease activity. Researchers were unable to tell different T cell subtypes apart. Repertoire similarity did not differ between concordant and discordant twins, perhaps due to limited power.

Sequenced input: blood. This clonotype was sampled from a human donor with ulcerative colitis or Crohn's disease, or a healthy co-twin of an affected twin (not recorded which). The chain carries TRBV4-2 and TRBJ1-5; absent DNA, TCRdb's TRBD1 call cannot be checked. The chain's CDR3 is CASSQDLGQGLNQPQHF.